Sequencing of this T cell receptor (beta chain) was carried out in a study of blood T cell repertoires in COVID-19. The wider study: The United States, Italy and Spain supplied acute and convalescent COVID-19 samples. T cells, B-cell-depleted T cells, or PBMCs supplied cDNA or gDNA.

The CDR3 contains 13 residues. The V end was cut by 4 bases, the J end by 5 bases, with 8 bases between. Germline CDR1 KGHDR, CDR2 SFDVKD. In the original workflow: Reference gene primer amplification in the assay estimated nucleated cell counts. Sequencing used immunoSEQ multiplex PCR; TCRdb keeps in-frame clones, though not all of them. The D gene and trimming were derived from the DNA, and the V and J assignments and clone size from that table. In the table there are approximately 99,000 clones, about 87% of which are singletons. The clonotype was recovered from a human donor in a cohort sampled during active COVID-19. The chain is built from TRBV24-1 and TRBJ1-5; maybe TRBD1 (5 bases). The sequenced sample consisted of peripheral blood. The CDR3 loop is CATSEGAYQPQHF. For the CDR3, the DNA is TGTGCCACCAGTGAAGGGGCATATCAGCCCCAGCATTTT.